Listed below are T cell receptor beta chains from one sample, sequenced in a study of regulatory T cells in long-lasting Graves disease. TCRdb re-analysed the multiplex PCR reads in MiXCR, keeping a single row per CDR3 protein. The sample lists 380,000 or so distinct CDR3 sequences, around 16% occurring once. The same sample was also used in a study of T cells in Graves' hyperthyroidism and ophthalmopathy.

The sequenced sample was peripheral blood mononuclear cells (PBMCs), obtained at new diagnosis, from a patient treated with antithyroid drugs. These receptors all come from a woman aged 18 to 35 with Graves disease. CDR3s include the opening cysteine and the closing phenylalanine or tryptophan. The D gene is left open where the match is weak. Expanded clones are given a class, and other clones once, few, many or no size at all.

DNA: TGTGCCAGCCCCCAGTCACAGGGGATCTCTCGTGGCTACACCTTC; CDR3: CASPQSQGISRGYTF; D: TRBD1; V: TRBV7-9; size: many; J: TRBJ1-2
DNA: TGTGCCAGCAGTTACTCGACCTCTAGTACGGTACTAGCGCGTAACGACGAGACCCAGTACTTC; CDR3: CASSYSTSSTVLARNDETQYF; D: TRBD2; V: TRBV6-5; size: many; J: TRBJ2-5
DNA: TGTGCCAGCAGTCCAGGGACAGTAAGCACAGATACGCAGTATTTT; CDR3: CASSPGTVSTDTQYF; D: TRBD1; V: TRBV12-3/TRBV12-4; size: many; J: TRBJ2-3
DNA: TGTGCCATCAGCCAGGGGCCCGATGGCTACACCTTC; CDR3: CAISQGPDGYTF; D: .; V: TRBV10-3; size: .; J: TRBJ1-2
DNA: TGTGCCAGCACGATCGGGGTCCCTGAAGCTTTCTTT; CDR3: CASTIGVPEAFF; D: .; V: TRBV6-1; size: many; J: TRBJ1-1
DNA: TGCGCCAGCGCCCCCGGTAGCGGGAGGGCAATAGATACGCAGTATTTT; CDR3: CASAPGSGRAIDTQYF; D: TRBD2; V: TRBV5-1; size: .; J: TRBJ2-3
DNA: TGTGCCAGCAGCCGGGACAGGGGTAATGAAAAACTGTTTTTT; CDR3: CASSRDRGNEKLFF; D: TRBD1; V: TRBV12-3/TRBV12-4; size: many; J: TRBJ1-4
DNA: TGCGCCAGCCGACCGGAATTTGGTCTCCCCTACGAGCAGTACTTC; CDR3: CASRPEFGLPYEQYF; D: .; V: TRBV5-1; size: many; J: TRBJ2-7
DNA: TGTGCCAGCACTGATGGGACAGGCATTAACACCGGGGAGCTGTTTTTT; CDR3: CASTDGTGINTGELFF; D: TRBD1; V: TRBV28; size: few; J: TRBJ2-2
DNA: TGTGCCAGCAGCGGACACAGCGGCAATCAGCCCCAGCATTTT; CDR3: CASSGHSGNQPQHF; D: .; V: TRBV28; size: many; J: TRBJ1-5
DNA: TGTGCCAGCTCATCCGCGATCTACAATGAGCAGTTCTTC; CDR3: CASSSAIYNEQFF; D: .; V: TRBV18; size: many; J: TRBJ2-1
DNA: TGCGCCAGCAGCCTATCGGACAGCACTAACTATGGCTACACCTTC; CDR3: CASSLSDSTNYGYTF; D: .; V: TRBV4-1; size: many; J: TRBJ1-2
DNA: TGTGCCAGCAGTGAGACAGGGGCGTTCGATGAGCAGTTCTTC; CDR3: CASSETGAFDEQFF; D: TRBD1; V: TRBV6-1; size: few; J: TRBJ2-1
DNA: TGTGCCACCAGTGATTCATTCTACGAGCAGTACTTC; CDR3: CATSDSFYEQYF; D: .; V: TRBV24-1; size: many; J: TRBJ2-7
DNA: TGTGCCAGCAGTTTCAACAGGGGTAATGAGCAGTTCTTC; CDR3: CASSFNRGNEQFF; D: TRBD1; V: TRBV6-4; size: .; J: TRBJ2-1
DNA: TGCAGTGCTCCCCTACCGGGGCGGGGGGGCCAGTACAATGAGCAGTTCTTC; CDR3: CSAPLPGRGGQYNEQFF; D: TRBD2; V: TRBV20-1; size: many; J: TRBJ2-1
DNA: TGCAGTGCAAGTACGGGGGGCGGATTCAAAGAGACCCAGTACTTC; CDR3: CSASTGGGFKETQYF; D: .; V: TRBV20-1; size: .; J: TRBJ2-5
DNA: TGCGCCAGCAGTGGGTGGGATTCGAGGGAGCTGTTTTTT; CDR3: CASSGWDSRELFF; D: .; V: TRBV10-1; size: .; J: TRBJ2-2
DNA: TGTGCCAGCAGCTCGGGTCCGGGCGATGAGCAGTTCTTC; CDR3: CASSSGPGDEQFF; D: .; V: TRBV7-6; size: many; J: TRBJ2-1
DNA: TGTGCCAGCAAGGGGGGCCTAGCGGCTTCCTACGAGCAGTACTTC; CDR3: CASKGGLAASYEQYF; D: .; V: TRBV2; size: many; J: TRBJ2-7
DNA: TGTGCCAGCTGGCCGGGACAGGGCTACGAGCAGTACTTC; CDR3: CASWPGQGYEQYF; D: TRBD1; V: TRBV28; size: many; J: TRBJ2-7
DNA: TGTGCCAGCAGCCACCCGGGACAGGGGAACGGGGGCTACACCTTC; CDR3: CASSHPGQGNGGYTF; D: TRBD1; V: TRBV3-1; size: many; J: TRBJ1-2
DNA: TGCAGTGCAAGCACGGACGGGGGATGGGCAAAGTACTTC; CDR3: CSASTDGGWAKYF; D: .; V: TRBV20-1; size: many; J: TRBJ2-7
DNA: TGTGCCAGCAGCCAAGAACTAGCGGGGGGCATGAATGATCAGTTCTTC; CDR3: CASSQELAGGMNDQFF; D: TRBD2; V: TRBV4-2; size: .; J: TRBJ2-1
DNA: TGTGCCAGTAATAGGCAGGGTCTGAATCAGCCCCAGCATTTT; CDR3: CASNRQGLNQPQHF; D: .; V: TRBV19; size: .; J: TRBJ1-5
DNA: TGCGCCAGCAGGGTGAACAGGGACGCGGGGAATGAGCAGTTCTTC; CDR3: CASRVNRDAGNEQFF; D: .; V: TRBV7-3; size: .; J: TRBJ2-1
DNA: TGTGCCAGCAGCTTTCCCCCCCGGACCGGGGAGCTGTTTTTT; CDR3: CASSFPPRTGELFF; D: .; V: TRBV11-2; size: many; J: TRBJ2-2
DNA: TGTGCCAGCAGCGGGGGGAACTCCTACAATGAGCAGTTCTTC; CDR3: CASSGGNSYNEQFF; D: .; V: TRBV9; size: many; J: TRBJ2-1
DNA: TGTGCCAGCAGTTTCCAGGGTGGATATGGCTACACCTTC; CDR3: CASSFQGGYGYTF; D: .; V: TRBV12-3/TRBV12-4; size: .; J: TRBJ1-2
DNA: TGTGCCTGCAGCTTAAGGCTAGCGGGGCGGACGAGAACAGATACGCAGTATTTT; CDR3: CACSLRLAGRTRTDTQYF; D: TRBD2; V: TRBV11-2; size: many; J: TRBJ2-3